One and the same sample provided the 6 T cell receptor beta chains below, sequenced in a study of neurological immune-mediated disorders. TCRdb fed the 5' RACE reads into MiXCR, producing one record per CDR3 protein. The data show approximately 51,000 distinct CDR3 sequences, with about 3% seen just once and 5.9% held by the top ten. Material: PBMCs. These receptors were collected from a middle-aged man with multiple sclerosis.

This clonotype was counted at least ten times. The V and J genes are TRBV6-5 and TRBJ2-7; TRBD1 aligns across 12 bases. The germline gives CDR1 MNHEY, CDR2 SVGAGI. The CDR3 has 15 residues. J lost 6 bases, V lost 5 bases, and 8 bases had no gene match. CDR3 sequence (DNA): TGTGCCAGCAGTGAGATCCGGGACAGGGGGCGCGAGCAGTACTTC. Its protein product is CASSEIRDRGREQYF.

The table lists this clonotype with many counts. The chain links TRBV7-9 to TRBJ2-3, with D unresolved. The CDR3 is 12 residues long. The germline V and J ends were trimmed by 4 bases and 2 bases, with 4 bases remaining between them. Germline CDR1 SEHNR, CDR2 FQNEAQ (reference sequence). The CDR3 DNA sequence: TGTGCCAGCAGCTCCTTCACAGATACGCAGTATTTT. Translating gives CASSSFTDTQYF.

Regarding this clonotype: Given a much more abundant clone one base away, this may be a read error. The chain combines TRBV5-1 with TRBJ1-1; 8 bases line up with TRBD1. CDR1 and CDR2 from the germline V gene are SGHRS and YFSETQ. Germline trimming cut 0 bases from V and 1 base from J; bases unmatched to any gene: 5. This CDR3 is built from 16 residues. Here the CDR3 reads CASSLADRAENTEAFF. The DNA of the CDR3 is TGCGCCAGCAGCTTGGCGGACAGGGCTGAGAACACTGAAGCTTTCTTT.

The chain has TRBV15 and TRBJ1-1, with 7 bases matching TRBD1. CDR1 LNHNV and CDR2 YYDKDF come from the germline V gene (reference sequence). The CDR3 spans 15 residues. V was clipped by 0 bases and J by 6 bases; unmatched bases: 7. CDR3 amino acids: CATSREARGRAEAFF. CDR3 nucleotide sequence: TGTGCCACCAGCAGAGAGGCCAGGGGGAGGGCTGAAGCTTTCTTT.

This clonotype has ten or more counts. One junction end disagrees with the germline gene, perhaps due to a read error. The genes are TRBV6-5 and TRBJ1-6; D not certain. This CDR3 spans 12 amino acids. Germline CDR1 reads MNHEY; CDR2 reads SVGAGI. As DNA, the CDR3 is TGTGCCAGCAGGCCGTGGGATTCACCCCTCAACTTT. It translates to CASRPWDSPLNF.

In its sample, this clonotype was seen many times. The chain combines TRBV12-3 or TRBV12-4 with TRBJ1-5; maybe TRBD1 (5 bases). This CDR3 comprises 17 residues. V lost 4 bases, J lost 0 bases, and 16 bases lay in between. The CDR3 region is CASSYQGEFYSNQPQHF. The CDR3 bases are TGTGCCAGCAGTTATCAGGGAGAGTTCTATAGCAATCAGCCCCAGCATTTT.